This T cell receptor beta chain was recorded in a study of shared clonotypes between healthy human individuals. Authors' methods: With immunoSEQ giving junction-only sequences and no quality scores, filtering differed. Measured with immunoSEQ multiplex PCR; TCRdb has only the in-frame clones, and not every one. V, J and clone size are taken as reported in that table, and D and trimming were inferred from the DNA itself. The sample has 330,000 or so clones, around 74% seen once. With respect to this clone: Its antigen is undetermined.

The germline CDR1 and CDR2 sequences are MGHRA and YSYEKL. The CDR3 contains 16 residues. V trimming: 4 bases; J trimming: 6 bases; junction bases outside the gene matches: 12. Study-wide points: Investigators expected sequencing depth to affect clonotype sharing among donors. Generation of non-shared clonotypes was less probable than generation of clonotypes shared by all four donors.

This TCR came from a man aged 30-40 years in good health. The specimen was memory CD4+ T cells sorted from blood. The subset is: CD45RA-negative fraction. The rearrangement joins TRBV4-1 to TRBJ2-7; 10 nucleotides agree with TRBD1. CDR3 protein: CASSRFLGQGGSEQYF. The CDR3 bases are TGCGCCAGCAGCCGCTTTTTAGGACAGGGGGGTAGCGAGCAGTACTTC.